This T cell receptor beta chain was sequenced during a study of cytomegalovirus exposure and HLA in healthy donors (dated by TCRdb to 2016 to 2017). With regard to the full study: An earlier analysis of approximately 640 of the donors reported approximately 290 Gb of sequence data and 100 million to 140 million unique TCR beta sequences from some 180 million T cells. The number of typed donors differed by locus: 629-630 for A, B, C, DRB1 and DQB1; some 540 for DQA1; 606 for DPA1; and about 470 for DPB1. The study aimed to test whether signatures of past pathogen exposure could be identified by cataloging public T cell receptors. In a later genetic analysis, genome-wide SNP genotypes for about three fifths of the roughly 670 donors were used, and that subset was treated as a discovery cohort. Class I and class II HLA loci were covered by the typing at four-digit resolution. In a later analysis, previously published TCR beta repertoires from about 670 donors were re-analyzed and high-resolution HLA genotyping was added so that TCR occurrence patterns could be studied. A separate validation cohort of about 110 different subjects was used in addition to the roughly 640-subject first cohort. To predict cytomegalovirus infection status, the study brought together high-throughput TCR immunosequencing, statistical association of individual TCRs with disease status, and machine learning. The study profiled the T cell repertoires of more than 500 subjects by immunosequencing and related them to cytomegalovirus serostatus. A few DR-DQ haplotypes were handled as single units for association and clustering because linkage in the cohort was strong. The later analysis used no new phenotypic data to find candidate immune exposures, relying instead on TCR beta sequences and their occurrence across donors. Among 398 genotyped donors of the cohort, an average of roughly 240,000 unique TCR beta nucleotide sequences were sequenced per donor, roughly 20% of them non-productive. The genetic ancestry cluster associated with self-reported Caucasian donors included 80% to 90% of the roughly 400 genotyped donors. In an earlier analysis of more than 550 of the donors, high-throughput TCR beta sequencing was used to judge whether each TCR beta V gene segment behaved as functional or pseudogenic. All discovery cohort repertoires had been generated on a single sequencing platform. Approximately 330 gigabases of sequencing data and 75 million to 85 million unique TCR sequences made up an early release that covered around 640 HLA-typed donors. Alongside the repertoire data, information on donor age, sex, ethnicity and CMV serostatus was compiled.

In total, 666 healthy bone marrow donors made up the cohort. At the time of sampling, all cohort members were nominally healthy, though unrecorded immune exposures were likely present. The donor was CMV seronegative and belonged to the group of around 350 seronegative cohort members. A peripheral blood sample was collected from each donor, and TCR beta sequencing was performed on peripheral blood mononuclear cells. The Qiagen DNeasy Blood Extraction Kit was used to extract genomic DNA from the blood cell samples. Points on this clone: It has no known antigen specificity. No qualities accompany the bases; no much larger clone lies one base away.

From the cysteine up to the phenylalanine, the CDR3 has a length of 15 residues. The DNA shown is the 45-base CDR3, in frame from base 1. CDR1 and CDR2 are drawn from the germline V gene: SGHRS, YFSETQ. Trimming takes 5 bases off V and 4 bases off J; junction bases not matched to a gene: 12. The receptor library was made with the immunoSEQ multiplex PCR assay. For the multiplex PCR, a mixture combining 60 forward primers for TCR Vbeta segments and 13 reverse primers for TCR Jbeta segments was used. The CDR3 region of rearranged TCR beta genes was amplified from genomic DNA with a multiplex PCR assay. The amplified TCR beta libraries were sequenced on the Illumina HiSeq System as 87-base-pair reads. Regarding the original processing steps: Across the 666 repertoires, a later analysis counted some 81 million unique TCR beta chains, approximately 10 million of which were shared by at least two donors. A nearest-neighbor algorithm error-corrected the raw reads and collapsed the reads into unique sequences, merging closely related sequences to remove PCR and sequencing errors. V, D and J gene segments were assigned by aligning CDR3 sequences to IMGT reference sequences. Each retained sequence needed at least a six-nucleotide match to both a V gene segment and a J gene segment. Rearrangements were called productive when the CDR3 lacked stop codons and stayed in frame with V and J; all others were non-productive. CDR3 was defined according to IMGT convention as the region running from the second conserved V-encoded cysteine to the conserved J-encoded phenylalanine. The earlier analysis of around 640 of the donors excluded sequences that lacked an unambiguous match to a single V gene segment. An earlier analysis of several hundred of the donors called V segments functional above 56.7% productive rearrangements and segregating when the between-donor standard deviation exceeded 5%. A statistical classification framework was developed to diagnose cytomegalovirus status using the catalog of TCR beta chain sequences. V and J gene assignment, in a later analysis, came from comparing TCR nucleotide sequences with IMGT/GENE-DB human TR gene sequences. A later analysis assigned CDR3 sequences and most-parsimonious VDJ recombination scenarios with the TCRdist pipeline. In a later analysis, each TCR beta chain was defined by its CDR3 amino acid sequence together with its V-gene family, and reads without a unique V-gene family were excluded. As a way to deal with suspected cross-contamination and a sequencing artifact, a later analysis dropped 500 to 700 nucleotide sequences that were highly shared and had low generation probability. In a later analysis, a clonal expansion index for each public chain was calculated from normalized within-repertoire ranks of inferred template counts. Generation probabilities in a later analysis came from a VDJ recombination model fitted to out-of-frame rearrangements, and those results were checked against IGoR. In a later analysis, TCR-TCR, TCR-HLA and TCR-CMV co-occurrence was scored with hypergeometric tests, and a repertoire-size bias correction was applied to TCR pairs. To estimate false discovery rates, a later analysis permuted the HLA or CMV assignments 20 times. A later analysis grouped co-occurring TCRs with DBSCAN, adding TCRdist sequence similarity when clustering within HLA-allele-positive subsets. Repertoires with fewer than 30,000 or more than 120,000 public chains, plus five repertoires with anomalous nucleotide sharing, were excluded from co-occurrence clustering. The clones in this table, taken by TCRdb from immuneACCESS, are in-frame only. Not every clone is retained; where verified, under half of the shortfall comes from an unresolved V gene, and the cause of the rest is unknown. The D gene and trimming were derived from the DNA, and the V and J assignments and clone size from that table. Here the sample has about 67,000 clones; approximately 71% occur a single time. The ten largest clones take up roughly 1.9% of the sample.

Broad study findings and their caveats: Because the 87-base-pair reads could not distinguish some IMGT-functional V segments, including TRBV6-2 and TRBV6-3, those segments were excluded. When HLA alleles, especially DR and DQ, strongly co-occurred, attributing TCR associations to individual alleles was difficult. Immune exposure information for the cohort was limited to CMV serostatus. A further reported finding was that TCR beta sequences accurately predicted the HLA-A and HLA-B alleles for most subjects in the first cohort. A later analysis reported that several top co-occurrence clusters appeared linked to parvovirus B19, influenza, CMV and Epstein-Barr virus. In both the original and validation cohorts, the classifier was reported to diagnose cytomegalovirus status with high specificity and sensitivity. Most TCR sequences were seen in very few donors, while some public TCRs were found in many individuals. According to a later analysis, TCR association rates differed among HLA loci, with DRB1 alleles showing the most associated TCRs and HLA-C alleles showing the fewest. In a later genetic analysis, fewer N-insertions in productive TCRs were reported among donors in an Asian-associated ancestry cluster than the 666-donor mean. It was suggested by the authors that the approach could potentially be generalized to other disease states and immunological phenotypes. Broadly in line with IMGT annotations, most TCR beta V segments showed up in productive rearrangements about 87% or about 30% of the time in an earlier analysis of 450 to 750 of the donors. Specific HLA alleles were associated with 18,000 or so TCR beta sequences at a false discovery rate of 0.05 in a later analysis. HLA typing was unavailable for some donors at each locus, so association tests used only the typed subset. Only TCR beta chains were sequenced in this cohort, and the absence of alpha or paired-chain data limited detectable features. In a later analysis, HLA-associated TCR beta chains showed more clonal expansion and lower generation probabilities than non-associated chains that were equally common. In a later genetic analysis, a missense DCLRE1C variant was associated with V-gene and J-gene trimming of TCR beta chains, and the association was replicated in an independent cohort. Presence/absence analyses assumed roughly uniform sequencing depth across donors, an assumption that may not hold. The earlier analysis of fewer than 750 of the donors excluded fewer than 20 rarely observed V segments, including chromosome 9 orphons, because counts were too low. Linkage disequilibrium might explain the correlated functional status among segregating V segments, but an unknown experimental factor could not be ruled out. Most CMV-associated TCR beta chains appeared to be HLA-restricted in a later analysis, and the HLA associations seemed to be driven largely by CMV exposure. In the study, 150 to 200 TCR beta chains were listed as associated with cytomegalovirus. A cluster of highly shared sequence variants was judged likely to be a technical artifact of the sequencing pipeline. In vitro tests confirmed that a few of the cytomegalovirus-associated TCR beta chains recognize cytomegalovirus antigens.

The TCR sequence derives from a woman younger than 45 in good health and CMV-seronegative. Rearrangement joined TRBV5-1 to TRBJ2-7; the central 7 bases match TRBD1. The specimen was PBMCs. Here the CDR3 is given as CASRVETGSWYEQYF. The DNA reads TGCGCCAGCAGAGTTGAGACAGGGTCTTGGTACGAGCAGTACTTC.